This entry lists 5 T cell receptor beta chains sequenced from one sample in a study of CD8 T cells in ankylosing spondylitis. Findings and caveats of the study: Seemingly characteristic of ankylosing spondylitis blood was a TCR beta motif consisting of roughly 8 highly homologous variants.

Which antigens these TCRs recognize remains unknown. TCRdb analysed the 5' RACE reads with MiXCR anew, one entry per CDR3 protein. The data hold 400,000 to 450,000 distinct CDR3 sequences, with under 20% observed a single time. Sequenced material: blood, either unsorted or a sorted T cell fraction (not recorded which). The receptors here all came from a male donor with ankylosing spondylitis.

This clonotype was seen a few times. The chain carries TRBV5-1 and TRBJ1-1; possibly TRBD1 for D (6 bases). Trimming took 0 bases from V and 4 from J, leaving 13 bases between them. The CDR3 is 15 residues long. Germline loops: CDR1 SGHRS, CDR2 YFSETQ. DNA for the CDR3: TGCGCCAGCAGCTTGGCTGGTCGGGGGGCCACTGAAGCTTTCTTT. It translates to CASSLAGRGATEAFF. The whole variable domain, filled in from reference TRBV5-1 and TRBJ1-1, reads KAGVTQTPRYLIKTRGQQVTLSCSPISGHRSVSWYQQTPGQGLQFLFEYFSETQRNKGNFPGRFSGRQFSNSRSEMNVSTLELGDSALYLCASSLAGRGATEAFFGQGTRLTVV.

Only a few counts were recorded for this clonotype. The V gene is TRBV7-8, the J gene TRBJ2-5, with 8 nucleotides matching TRBD1. Germline CDR1 reads SGHVS; CDR2 reads FQNEAQ. With V trimmed by 5 bases and J by 2 bases, 4 bases remained unmatched. The CDR3 is 14 amino acids. CDR3 sequence (DNA): TGTGCCAGCAGCAAGACAGGGGATCAAGAGACCCAGTACTTC. It yields the protein CASSKTGDQETQYF.

The CDR3 region is CASRADFGTALNTEAFF. The CDR3, as DNA: TGTGCCAGCAGGGCCGACTTCGGGACAGCATTAAACACTGAAGCTTTCTTT. The V and J genes are TRBV6-1 and TRBJ1-1; 7 positions agree with TRBD1. The CDR3 loop spans 17 amino acids. Germline V gene sequence: CDR1 MNHNS, CDR2 SASEGT. V was clipped by 6 bases and J by 2 bases; unmatched bases: 15.

The chain employs TRBV5-4 and TRBJ2-5; TRBD2 is a possible D gene (5 bases). V was trimmed by 4 bases and J by 1 base, leaving 14 bases between them. Germline V gives CDR1 SGHNT, CDR2 YYREEE (reference sequence). This CDR3 comprises 15 residues. CDR3 region: CASSQRTSFQETQYF. Written as DNA, the CDR3 is TGTGCCAGCAGCCAACGAACTAGTTTCCAAGAGACCCAGTACTTC.

This clonotype was recorded a few times. V and J are TRBV15 and TRBJ2-5, with 7 bases fitting TRBD1. Trimming took 1 base from V and 4 from J; bases not matched to a gene: 6. CDR3 size: 15 residues. CDR1 and CDR2 (germline): LNHNV, YYDKDF (reference sequence). CDR3 coding DNA: TGTGCCACCAGCAGAGGAGGGGGCGGAGGAGAGACCCAGTACTTC. It codes for CATSRGGGGGETQYF.